This T cell receptor (beta chain) derives from a study of blood T cell repertoires in COVID-19 (dated by TCRdb to 2018 to 2020). Study-level background: The collaborator samples originated in the United States, Italy and Spain and spanned the acute and convalescent phases of COVID-19. The samples were drawn from the first 160 participants of the ongoing ImmuneRACE study and from 1,254 subjects provided by 6 global collaborators. The repertoires were released in a freely available public database intended as a resource for research on the immune response to SARS-CoV-2. The prospective study material was composed of cDNA or gDNA derived from T cells, B-cell-depleted T cells, or PBMCs. The sample metadata nearly always contained a de-identified subject ID, COVID-19 status, age in years and sex. The dataset comprised deeply sampled blood TCRbeta repertoires from subjects exposed to, actively infected with, or recovered from COVID-19. Where available, HLA class I and class II types were obtained from metadata supplied by the sample provider rather than from assay-based typing. On the study overall, not on this receptor specifically: How much clinical and demographic metadata was included differed by source and by participant, and the metadata was provided uncurated.

Whole blood was collected in K2EDTA tubes by collaborating institutions according to the institutions' own protocols. For TCRbeta analysis, collaborators shipped samples as frozen whole blood, isolated PBMCs, or DNA extracted from either of those sample types. Points on this clone: Its binding antigen is unknown. Within one base of it there is no much larger clone, and no base qualities were kept.

TCRbeta CDR3 regions were amplified from genomic DNA using the immunoSEQ Assay, a bias-controlled multiplex PCR. Turning to the authors' computational methods: The number of nucleated cells in each sample was estimated by amplification of reference gene primers within the assay. To quantify the absolute abundance of each unique TCRbeta CDR3 rearrangement, sequence reads were collapsed and filtered. For each sample, productive Simpson clonality was calculated as the square root of Simpson's diversity index across productive rearrangements. TCRdb re-hosts the immuneACCESS table, in-frame sequences only. Its copies lack some clones; in the studies checked, an unresolved V gene accounts for under half of them, and the cause for the rest is not known. Clone size and the V and J calls come from that table; the DNA yielded D and trimming. Across this sample there are around 26,000 clones, with around nine tenths seen only once. In total, the top ten clones hold under 10% of the sample.

Material: peripheral blood. The sequence was collected from a human donor with active COVID-19. The donor label of this sample is uncertain.

The CDR3 region: CASSQAGETYNEQFF. The nucleotide sequence is TGCGCCAGCAGCCAAGCGGGCGAGACCTACAATGAGCAGTTCTTC. The sequence links TRBV5-1 to TRBJ2-1, and possibly TRBD2, on 6 matching bases. V and J lose 4 bases and 2 bases, and a span of 13 bases separates them. The germline V gene sets CDR1 to SGHRS and CDR2 to YFSETQ. The CDR3 measures 15 amino acids from cysteine to phenylalanine. The sequence is cut down to CDR3 DNA, 45 bases in frame from base 1.